This TCR beta chain was retrieved from a study of T cell responses to AZD1222 COVID-19 vaccine. As regards this clone: Antigen: not known.

Second doses at about 4 or about 12 weeks were pooled. Here immunoSEQ multiplex PCR was the method, and the copy in TCRdb shows in-frame clones only, minus some. Altogether 97,000 or so clones are present, approximately 89% being singletons, with the ten largest covering just over 8%. Study-wide points: Only six AZD1222 recipients tested seropositive at baseline. Clonal diversity was possibly underestimated; the donors were predominantly white British and more often female. Targets within unmutated variant regions were reportedly found for nearly half of spike-specific TCRs.

The sample consisted of peripheral blood, taken 28 days after the second AZD1222 dose. The TCR comes from an adult who received the AZD1222 COVID-19 vaccine.

The CDR3 loop reads CASSTLAQGPDGYTF. CDR3 DNA: TGTGCCAGTAGTACCCTTGCACAGGGACCGGATGGCTACACCTTC. V and J are TRBV19 and TRBJ1-2, with D maybe TRBD1 (6 bases). The CDR3 is 15 amino acids. V lost 4 bases, J lost 6 bases, and 18 bases lay in between. Per the germline V gene, CDR1 is LNHDA and CDR2 is SQIVND (reference sequence).